This T cell receptor beta chain came from a study of Graves' ophthalmopathy and Graves' hyperthyroidism. Study summary: The study drew peripheral blood at initial diagnosis, before any treatment. Notes on the study in general: Stable hyperthyroidism and ophthalmopathy were told apart by a 13-signature model, which achieved about 88% sensitivity and almost 82% specificity. Blood repertoires reportedly contained most expanded thyroid clonotypes above 0.001 frequency.

J gave up 6 bases and V 6 bases, and 7 bases lay outside the gene matches. The CDR3 is 12 amino acids. Per the germline V gene, CDR1 is DFQATT and CDR2 is SNEGSKA (reference sequence). In this sample, this clonotype turned up many times. Its target is unknown. From RNA, the CDR3 regions of TCR beta chains were amplified and sequenced. After a first-round RT-PCR with HTBI primers, a second-round multiplex PCR was run. TCRdb independently ran MiXCR on the multiplex PCR reads; one entry per CDR3 protein. The data show about 210,000 distinct CDR3 sequences, around 30% seen once. The sequencing input was peripheral blood. This TCR was sampled from a man aged 45-65 years with Graves' ophthalmopathy. The chain couples TRBV20-1 to TRBJ2-5, with TRBD1 matching 7 bases. This CDR3 reads CSAQTGRKTQYF. The DNA for the CDR3 is TGCAGTGCACAGACAGGGAGAAAGACCCAGTACTTC.